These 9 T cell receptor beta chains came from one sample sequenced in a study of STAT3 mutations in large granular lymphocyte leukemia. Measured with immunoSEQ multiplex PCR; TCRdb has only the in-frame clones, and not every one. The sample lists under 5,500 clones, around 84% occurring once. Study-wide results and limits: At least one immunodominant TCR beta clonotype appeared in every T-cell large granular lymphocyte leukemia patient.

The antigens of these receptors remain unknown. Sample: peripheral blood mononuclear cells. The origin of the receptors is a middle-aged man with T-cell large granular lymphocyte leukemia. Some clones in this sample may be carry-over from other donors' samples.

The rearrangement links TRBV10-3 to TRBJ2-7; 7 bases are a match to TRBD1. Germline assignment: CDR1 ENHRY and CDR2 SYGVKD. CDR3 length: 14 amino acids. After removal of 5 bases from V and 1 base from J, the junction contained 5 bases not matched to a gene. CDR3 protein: CAISSGQLSYEQYF. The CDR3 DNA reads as TGTGCCATCAGTTCGGGACAGCTATCCTACGAGCAGTACTTC.

The CDR3 region is CASSLERSLAGGASVEQFF. The CDR3 DNA reads as TGCGCCAGCAGCTTGGAACGGAGTCTAGCGGGGGGGGCCAGCGTTGAGCAGTTCTTC. The chain uses TRBV5-1 and TRBJ2-1; 12 bases agree with TRBD2. Germline V gene sequence: CDR1 SGHRS, CDR2 YFSETQ. The V and J ends lost 0 bases and 9 bases, in that order; junction bases with no gene match: 16. The CDR3 totals 19 residues.

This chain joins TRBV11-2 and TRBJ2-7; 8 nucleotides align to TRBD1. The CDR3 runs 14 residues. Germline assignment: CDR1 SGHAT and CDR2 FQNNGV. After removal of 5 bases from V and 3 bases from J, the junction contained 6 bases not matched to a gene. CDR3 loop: CASSRQGSYYEQYF. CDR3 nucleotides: TGTGCCAGCAGCCGACAGGGGTCTTACTACGAGCAGTACTTC.

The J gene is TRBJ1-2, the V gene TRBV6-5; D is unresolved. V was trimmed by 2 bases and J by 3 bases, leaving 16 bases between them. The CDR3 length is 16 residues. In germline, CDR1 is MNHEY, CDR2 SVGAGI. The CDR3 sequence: CASSYTPSGVYYGYTF. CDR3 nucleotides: TGTGCCAGCAGTTACACACCTTCCGGGGTTTACTATGGCTACACCTTC.

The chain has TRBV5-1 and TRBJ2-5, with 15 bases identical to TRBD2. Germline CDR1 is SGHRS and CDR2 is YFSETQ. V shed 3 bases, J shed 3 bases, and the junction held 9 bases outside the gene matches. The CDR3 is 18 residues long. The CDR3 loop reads CASSSGLAGGYGEETQYF. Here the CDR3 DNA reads TGCGCCAGCAGCTCGGGACTAGCGGGGGGTTATGGGGAAGAGACCCAGTACTTC.

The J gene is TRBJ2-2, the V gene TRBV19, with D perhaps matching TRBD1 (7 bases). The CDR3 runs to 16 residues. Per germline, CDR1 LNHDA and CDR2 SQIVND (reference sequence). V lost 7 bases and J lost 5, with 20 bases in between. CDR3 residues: CASMPRWAGGTGELFF. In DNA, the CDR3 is TGTGCCAGTATGCCCAGGTGGGCAGGGGGGACCGGGGAGCTGTTTTTT.

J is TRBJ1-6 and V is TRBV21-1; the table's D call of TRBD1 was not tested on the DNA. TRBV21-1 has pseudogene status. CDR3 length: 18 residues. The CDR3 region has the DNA TGTGCCAGCAGCAAAGCGGTTCTGGACAGGGCGAGTAATTCACCCCTCCACTTT. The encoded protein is CASSKAVLDRASNSPLHF.

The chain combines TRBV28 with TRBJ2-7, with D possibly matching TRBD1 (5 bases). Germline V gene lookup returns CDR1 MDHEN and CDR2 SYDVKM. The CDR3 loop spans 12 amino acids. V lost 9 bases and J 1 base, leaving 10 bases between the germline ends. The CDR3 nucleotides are TGTGCCAGTTACAGGAATTCCTACGAGCAGTACTTC. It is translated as CASYRNSYEQYF.

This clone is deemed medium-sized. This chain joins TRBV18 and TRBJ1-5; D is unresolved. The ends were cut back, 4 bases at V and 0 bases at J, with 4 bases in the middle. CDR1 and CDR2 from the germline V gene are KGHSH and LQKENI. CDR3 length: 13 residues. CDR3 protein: CASSQDSNQPQHF. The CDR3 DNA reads TGTGCCAGCTCACAGGATAGCAATCAGCCCCAGCATTTT.